Listed here are 26 T cell receptor beta chains from one sample, sequenced in a study of beta chain features in type 1 diabetes. These TCRs are of unknown antigen specificity. Of the isolated RNA, all was reverse transcribed, and so the sequenced material was expressed TCRB transcripts. The protocol was immunoSEQ multiplex PCR, while the TCRdb copy is restricted to in-frame clones and leaves out a portion. Among 600,000 or so clones listed, around an eighth were seen once. Study outcomes and limitations: Type 1 diabetes patients had TCRB CDR3s that were shorter (moderately but significantly so) in all four CD4+ subsets.

The sequenced sample consisted of naive CD4+ T cells from blood. The origin of the receptors is a man aged 30 to 39 with type 1 diabetes.

This clone has more than one count but fewer than ten. The chain couples TRBV11-2 to TRBJ2-5; D not certain. The CDR3 totals 12 residues. The germline V gene has CDR1 SGHAT and CDR2 FQNNGV. The V gene lost 5 bases and the J gene lost 5 bases, with 9 bases spanning the gap. CDR3 in amino acids: CASSPRSETQYF. The CDR3, as DNA: TGTGCCAGCAGCCCCAGGTCGGAGACCCAGTACTTC. The full variable domain, with the rest looked up from reference TRBV11-2 and TRBJ2-5, is EAGVAQSPRYKIIEKRQSVAFWCNPISGHATLYWYQQILGQGPKLLIQFQNNGVVDDSQLPKDRFSAERLKGVDSTLKIQPAKLEDSAVYLCASSPRSETQYFGPGTRLLVL.

The V and J genes are TRBV9 and TRBJ1-2; D is undetermined. The germline V and J ends were trimmed by 4 bases and 0 bases, with 16 bases remaining between them. This CDR3 region has 16 residues. Germline V gene lookup returns CDR1 SGDLS and CDR2 YYNGEE. DNA for the CDR3: TGTGCCAGCAGCTCCCGCGGAGGGTCAACTAACTATGGCTACACCTTC. Translating gives CASSSRGGSTNYGYTF.

This clone turned up a few times. The chain uses TRBV7-2 and TRBJ2-1; D is ambiguous. The CDR3 is made up of 11 amino acids. Germline lookup yields CDR1 SGHTA and CDR2 FQGNSA. With 4 bases removed from V and 8 bases from J, the gap between germline ends came to 6 bases. In DNA form, the CDR3 reads TGTGCCAGCAGCTCTAAGTATGAGCAGTTCTTC. It yields the protein CASSSKYEQFF.

As for this clone: Its ends do not fully match the called genes, so a read error is possible. The V and J genes are TRBV29-1 and TRBJ1-2, with a possible D match to TRBD1 (5 bases). This CDR3 has 12 amino acids. Germline CDR1 is SQVTM and CDR2 is ANQGSEA. CDR3 bases: TGCAGCGTTGAAGGCGGGGGTTATGACTACACCTTC. Amino acid sequence: CSVEGGGYDYTF.

This clone was counted between two and nine times. This CDR3 reads CAWSVEPYGYTF. CDR3 nucleotide sequence: TGTGCCTGGAGCGTGGAGCCATATGGCTACACCTTC. This sequence joins TRBV30 and TRBJ1-2, with D unclear. Germline CDR1 reads GTSNPN; CDR2 reads SVGIG (reference sequence). CDR3 length: 12 residues. The V and J ends lost 3 bases and 5 bases respectively, with 10 bases between them.

In this sample, this clone turned up a few times. The chain carries TRBV6-9 and TRBJ2-1, with 8 bases that match TRBD2. The CDR3 has 18 residues. Per the germline V gene, CDR1 is MNHGY and CDR2 is SVAAGI. With 2 bases clipped from V and 0 bases from J, the junction kept 9 bases outside the gene matches. CDR3 loop: CASSYPRLAQSSYNEQFF. The DNA for the CDR3 is TGTGCCAGCAGTTATCCCCGACTAGCGCAAAGCTCCTACAATGAGCAGTTCTTC.

The chain recombines TRBV28 with TRBJ2-7, with 8 bases matching TRBD1. Per the germline V gene, CDR1 is MDHEN and CDR2 is SYDVKM. The CDR3 has 13 residues. Trimming took 10 bases from V and 0 from J; bases not matched to a gene: 5. This CDR3 is CATLQGGSYEQYF. The CDR3 DNA follows: TGTGCCACGCTACAGGGGGGCTCCTACGAGCAGTACTTC. The complete variable domain, with remaining parts taken from reference TRBV28 and TRBJ2-7, reads DVKVTQSSRYLVKRTGEKVFLECVQDMDHENMFWYRQDPGLGLRLIYFSYDVKMKEKGDIPEGYSVSREKKERFSLILESASTNQTSMYLCATLQGGSYEQYFGPGTRLTVT.

In its sample, this clone was seen a few times. The chain couples TRBV7-2 to TRBJ2-1; D is ambiguous. The CDR3 covers 15 residues. In germline, CDR1 is SGHTA, CDR2 FQGNSA. With 0 bases removed from V and 5 bases from J, the gap between germline ends came to 11 bases. The chain's CDR3 is CASSLAARAHNEQFF. In nucleotides, the CDR3 is TGTGCCAGCAGCTTAGCCGCCCGGGCGCACAATGAGCAGTTCTTC.

This chain links TRBV18 with TRBJ2-5; the D call may be TRBD1 or TRBD2 (5 bases each). CDR1 is KGHSH and CDR2 is LQKENI in the germline V gene. There are 15 residues in the CDR3. V lost 3 bases and J 4 bases, leaving 15 bases between the germline ends. CDR3 protein: CASSPRGVTAETQYF. The CDR3, as DNA: TGTGCCAGCTCACCTAGAGGGGTGACAGCAGAGACCCAGTACTTC.

The rearrangement uses TRBV25-1 and TRBJ1-3; tentatively, D is TRBD1 (5 bases). Trimming shortened V by 0 bases and J by 4 bases, and 10 bases separated the two germline ends. This CDR3 spans 15 amino acids. The germline V gene has CDR1 MGHDK and CDR2 SYGVNS. The chain's CDR3 is CASSEYEGAGNTIYF. In DNA, the CDR3 is TGTGCCAGCAGTGAATATGAAGGGGCGGGAAACACCATATATTTT. Drawing the rest from reference TRBV25-1 and TRBJ1-3, the complete variable domain is EADIYQTPRYLVIGTGKKITLECSQTMGHDKMYWYQQDPGMELHLIHYSYGVNSTEKGDLSSESTVSRIRTEHFPLTLESARPSHTSQYLCASSEYEGAGNTIYFGEGSWLTVV.

This clone was counted between two and nine times. The rearrangement links TRBV5-5 to TRBJ1-1; the D is unclear. Germline CDR1 reads SGHKS; CDR2 reads YYEKEE (reference sequence). The ends were cut back, 0 bases at V and 7 bases at J, with 7 bases in the middle. The CDR3 sequence is 12 residues long. The CDR3 region is CASSLVRNEAFF. The CDR3 DNA sequence: TGTGCCAGCAGCTTGGTCAGGAATGAAGCTTTCTTT.

This clone was counted between two and nine times. The J gene is TRBJ2-4, the V gene TRBV4-2; D unclear. The CDR3 length is 13 residues. Trimming pared 2 bases from V and 13 bases from J, leaving 15 bases between. Germline V gives CDR1 LGHNA, CDR2 YNFKEQ. CDR3 sequence (DNA): TGTGCCAGCAGCCAAAGATCGGTCGGAGTGCAGTACTTC. This encodes CASSQRSVGVQYF.

The rearrangement links TRBV30 to TRBJ2-3; the match to TRBD2 covers 12 bases. Germline V gene lookup returns CDR1 GTSNPN and CDR2 SVGIG (reference sequence). CDR3 length equals 17 residues. With V trimmed by 7 bases and J by 2 bases, 13 bases remained unmatched. The CDR3 here is CASRLAGAVFYTDTQYF. The DNA for the CDR3 is TGTGCCTCGCGACTAGCGGGGGCCGTATTCTACACAGATACGCAGTATTTT.

The chain is built from TRBV6-1 and TRBJ2-6, with D uncertain. The length of the CDR3 is 17 residues. Germline V gene data show CDR1 as MNHNS and CDR2 as SASEGT. Trimming left V 0 bases short and J 2 bases short, with 11 bases between. The CDR3 region has the DNA TGTGCCAGCAGTGAAGCGCTTCGAGGAGCTGGGGCCAACGTCCTGACTTTC. Translating it yields CASSEALRGAGANVLTF.

Note on this clone: The sample contains more than one DNA sequence encoding this CDR3. CDR3 DNA: TGTGCCAGCTCACGTGACAGCAACTATGGCTACACCTTC. This sequence encodes CASSRDSNYGYTF. V and J are TRBV18 and TRBJ1-2, with D possibly matching TRBD1 (5 bases). CDR3 size: 13 residues. The V gene lost 4 bases and the J gene lost 2 bases, with 8 bases spanning the gap. Looked up from germline, CDR1 is KGHSH and CDR2 is LQKENI.

This clone showed up just a few times. This chain uses TRBV10-3 with TRBJ1-2, with TRBD1 as a possible D gene (5 bases). CDR3 size: 14 residues. Germline V CDR1 and CDR2: ENHRY, SYGVKD. V shed 0 bases and J shed 8 bases, with 13 bases lying between them. The DNA of the CDR3 is TGTGCCATCAGTGAGTCCAGGGAAGTTAAAGGCTACACCTTC. It encodes CAISESREVKGYTF.

This clone was seen more than once but under ten times. The chain recombines TRBV14 with TRBJ1-6; D unclear. V was cut by 5 bases and J by 7 bases, with 24 bases left in between. The CDR3 covers 18 residues. The germline CDR1 and CDR2 sequences are SGHDN and FVKESK. The CDR3 sequence is CASSGLLGSSRLNSPLHF. The CDR3, as DNA: TGTGCCAGCAGCGGACTTCTCGGGAGTTCGCGGTTAAATTCACCCCTCCACTTT. The variable domain in full, completed from reference TRBV14 and TRBJ1-6, reads EAGVTQFPSHSVIEKGQTVTLRCDPISGHDNLYWYRRVMGKEIKFLLHFVKESKQDESGMPNNRFLAERTGGTYSTLKVQPAELEDSGVYFCASSGLLGSSRLNSPLHFGNGTRLTVT.

A few counts support this clone. The V and J genes are TRBV30 and TRBJ2-6, with 7 bases aligning to TRBD1. This CDR3 has 17 residues. Germline V gives CDR1 GTSNPN, CDR2 SVGIG (reference sequence). V was pared by 1 base and J by 4 bases, with 10 bases of the junction left unmatched. The CDR3 DNA reads TGTGCCTGGAGTGGTTACGTACAGGGGACCGGGGCCAACGTCCTGACTTTC. It codes for CAWSGYVQGTGANVLTF. Supplemented by reference TRBV30 and TRBJ2-6, the full variable domain reads SQTIHQWPATLVQPVGSPLSLECTVEGTSNPNLYWYRQAAGRGLQLLFYSVGIGQISSEVPQNLSASRPQDRQFILSSKKLLLSDSGFYLCAWSGYVQGTGANVLTFGAGSRLTVL.

J is TRBJ2-1 and V is TRBV5-1; 7 bases map to TRBD2. The CDR3 spans 14 residues. Germline V gene data show CDR1 as SGHRS and CDR2 as YFSETQ. Trimming took 4 bases from V and 7 from J; bases not matched to a gene: 8. CDR3 sequence reads: CASSRRGEGNEQFF. CDR3 DNA sequence: TGCGCCAGCAGCCGGCGAGGGGAGGGGAATGAGCAGTTCTTC. Looking up the rest from reference TRBV5-1 and TRBJ2-1 gives the full variable domain: KAGVTQTPRYLIKTRGQQVTLSCSPISGHRSVSWYQQTPGQGLQFLFEYFSETQRNKGNFPGRFSGRQFSNSRSEMNVSTLELGDSALYLCASSRRGEGNEQFFGPGTRLTVL.

J is TRBJ2-7 and V is TRBV7-2; 10 bases align to TRBD1. The V gene end was trimmed by 5 bases and the J gene end by 1 base; junction bases not matched to a gene: 5. Per the germline V gene, CDR1 is SGHTA and CDR2 is FQGNSA. The CDR3 is 15 amino acids. CDR3 residues: CASSPGTGASYEQYF. As DNA, the CDR3 is TGTGCCAGCAGCCCCGGGACAGGGGCTTCCTACGAGCAGTACTTC. The full variable domain, completed using reference TRBV7-2 and TRBJ2-7, is GAGVSQSPSNKVTEKGKDVELRCDPISGHTALYWYRQSLGQGLEFLIYFQGNSAPDKSGLPSDRFSAERTGGSVSTLTIQRTQQEDSAVYLCASSPGTGASYEQYFGPGTRLTVT.

This clone has only a few counts. The chain employs TRBV27 and TRBJ1-1; D possibly corresponds to TRBD1 (6 bases). Between the trimmed V and J ends, which lost 3 bases and 4 bases, there was a span of 15 bases. The length of the CDR3 is 15 residues. Germline lookup yields CDR1 MNHEY and CDR2 SMNVEV (reference sequence). This CDR3 is CASSFSGGAGTEAFF. CDR3 nucleotide sequence: TGTGCCAGCAGTTTTTCCGGGGGGGCCGGCACTGAAGCTTTCTTT.

This clone was recorded a few times. The chain carries TRBV29-1 and TRBJ2-5; 8 positions match TRBD2. Germline values: CDR1 SQVTM, CDR2 ANQGSEA. V lost 6 bases and J lost 5; bases outside the gene matches: 5. This CDR3 contains 12 residues. CDR3 protein: CSVWTSSETQYF. The CDR3 DNA sequence: TGCAGCGTCTGGACTAGCAGTGAGACCCAGTACTTC. Drawing the rest from reference TRBV29-1 and TRBJ2-5, the complete variable domain is SAVISQKPSRDICQRGTSLTIQCQVDSQVTMMFWYRQQPGQSLTLIATANQGSEATYESGFVIDKFPISRPNLTFSTLTVSNMSPEDSSIYLCSVWTSSETQYFGPGTRLLVL.

The genes are TRBV4-3 and TRBJ2-1; no definite D call. The CDR3 has 13 amino acids. CDR1 and CDR2 from the germline V gene are LGHNA and YSLEER. V was cut by 0 bases and J by 7 bases, with 7 bases left in between. CDR3 nucleotide sequence: TGCGCCAGCAGCCAAGAGGGGTTAAATGAGCAGTTCTTC. It is translated as CASSQEGLNEQFF.

J is TRBJ2-2 and V is TRBV4-2, with unresolved D. Germline lookup yields CDR1 LGHNA and CDR2 YNFKEQ. Trimming took 1 base from V and 6 from J, leaving 3 bases between them. The CDR3 is made up of 12 amino acids. The CDR3 spells CASSQAAGELFF. The CDR3 nucleotides read TGTGCCAGCAGCCAAGCGGCCGGGGAGCTGTTTTTT.

The CDR3 protein is CASSQDSRVWDTQYF. DNA of the CDR3: TGCGCCAGCAGCCAAGATTCAAGGGTTTGGGATACGCAGTATTTT. The chain joins TRBV4-3 to TRBJ2-3, with D uncertain. Germline V gives CDR1 LGHNA, CDR2 YSLEER. This CDR3 is built from 15 residues. Trimming shortened V by 0 bases and J by 6 bases, and 13 bases separated the two germline ends.

The genes are TRBV25-1 and TRBJ2-2; 7 bases are shared with TRBD2. CDR1 is MGHDK, CDR2 SYGVNS, per germline. The CDR3 covers 13 residues. V lost 11 bases to trimming and J lost 7 bases; unmatched junction nucleotides: 10. The CDR3 spells CACREELNGELFF. As DNA, the CDR3 is TGTGCCTGCCGGGAGGAACTTAACGGGGAGCTGTTTTTT.